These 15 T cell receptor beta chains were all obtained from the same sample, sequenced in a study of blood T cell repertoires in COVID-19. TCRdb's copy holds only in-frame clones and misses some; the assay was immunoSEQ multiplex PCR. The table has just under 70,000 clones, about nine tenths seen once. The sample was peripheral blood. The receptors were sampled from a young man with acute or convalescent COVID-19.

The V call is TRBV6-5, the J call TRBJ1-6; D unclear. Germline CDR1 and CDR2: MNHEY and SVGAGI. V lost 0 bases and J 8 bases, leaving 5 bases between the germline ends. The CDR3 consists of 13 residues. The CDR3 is CASSYSFDSPLHF. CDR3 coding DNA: TGTGCCAGCAGTTACTCGTTCGATTCACCCCTCCACTTT.

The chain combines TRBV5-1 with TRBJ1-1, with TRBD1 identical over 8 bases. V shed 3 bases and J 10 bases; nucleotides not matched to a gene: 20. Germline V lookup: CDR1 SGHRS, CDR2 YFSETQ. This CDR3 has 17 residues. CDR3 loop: CASSSADRERGPQGAFF. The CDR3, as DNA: TGCGCCAGCAGCTCCGCGGACAGGGAACGAGGTCCCCAGGGAGCTTTCTTT.

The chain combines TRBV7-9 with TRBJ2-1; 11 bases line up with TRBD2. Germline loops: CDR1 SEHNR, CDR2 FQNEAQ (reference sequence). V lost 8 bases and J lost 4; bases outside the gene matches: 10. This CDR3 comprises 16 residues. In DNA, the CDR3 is TGTGCCAGCGCTAAAGCTAGCGGGAGGCCTTACAATGAGCAGTTCTTC. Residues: CASAKASGRPYNEQFF.

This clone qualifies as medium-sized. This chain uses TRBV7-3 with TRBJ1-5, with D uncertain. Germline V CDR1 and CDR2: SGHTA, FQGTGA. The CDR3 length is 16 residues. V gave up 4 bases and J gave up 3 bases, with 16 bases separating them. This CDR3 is CASSSPAPRYNQPQHF. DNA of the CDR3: TGTGCCAGCAGCTCCCCCGCCCCGCGGTACAATCAGCCCCAGCATTTT.

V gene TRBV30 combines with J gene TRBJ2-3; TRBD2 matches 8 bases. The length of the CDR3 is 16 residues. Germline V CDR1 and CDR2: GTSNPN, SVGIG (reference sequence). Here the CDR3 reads CGITAGAGRSTDTQYF. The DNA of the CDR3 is TGTGGTATCACAGCGGGGGCAGGTAGATCCACAGATACGCAGTATTTT.

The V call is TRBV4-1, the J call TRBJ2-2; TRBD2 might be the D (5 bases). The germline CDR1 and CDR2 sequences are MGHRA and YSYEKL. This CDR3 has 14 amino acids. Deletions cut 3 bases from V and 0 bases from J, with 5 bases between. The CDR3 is CASSHGTNTGELFF. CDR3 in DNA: TGCGCCAGCAGCCACGGGACGAACACCGGGGAGCTGTTTTTT.

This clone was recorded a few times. The CDR3 loop reads CASIAGINSPLHF. CDR3 nucleotides: TGTGCCAGCATAGCAGGGATTAATTCACCCCTCCACTTT. The chain links TRBV28 to TRBJ1-6; D is possibly TRBD1 (5 bases). V shed 7 bases and J shed 6 bases, with 10 bases lying between them. Germline V gene lookup returns CDR1 MDHEN and CDR2 SYDVKM. This CDR3 comprises 13 residues. Complete variable domain (other parts from reference TRBV28 and TRBJ1-6): DVKVTQSSRYLVKRTGEKVFLECVQDMDHENMFWYRQDPGLGLRLIYFSYDVKMKEKGDIPEGYSVSREKKERFSLILESASTNQTSMYLCASIAGINSPLHFGNGTRLTVT.

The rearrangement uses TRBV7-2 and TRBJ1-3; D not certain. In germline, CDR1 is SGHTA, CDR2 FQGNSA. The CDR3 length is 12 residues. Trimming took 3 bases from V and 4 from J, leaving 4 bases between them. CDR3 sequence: CASSFKGNTIYF. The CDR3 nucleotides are TGTGCCAGCAGCTTTAAAGGAAACACCATATATTTT.

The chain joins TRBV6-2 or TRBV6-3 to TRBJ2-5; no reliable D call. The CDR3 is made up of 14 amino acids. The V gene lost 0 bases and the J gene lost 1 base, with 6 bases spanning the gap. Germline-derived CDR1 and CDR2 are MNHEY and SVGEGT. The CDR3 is CASSYSASQETQYF. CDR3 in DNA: TGTGCCAGCAGTTACTCCGCCAGCCAAGAGACCCAGTACTTC.

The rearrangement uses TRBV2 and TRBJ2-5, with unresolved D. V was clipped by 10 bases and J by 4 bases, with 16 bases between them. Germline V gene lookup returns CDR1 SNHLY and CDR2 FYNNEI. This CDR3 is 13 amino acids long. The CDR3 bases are TGTGCCACGCCCTTCGATCAGTCAGAGACCCAGTACTTC. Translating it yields CATPFDQSETQYF.

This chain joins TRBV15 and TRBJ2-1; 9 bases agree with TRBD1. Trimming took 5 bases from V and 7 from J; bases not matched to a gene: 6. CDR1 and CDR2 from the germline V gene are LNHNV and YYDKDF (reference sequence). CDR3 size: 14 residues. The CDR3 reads CATSPRDRVNEQFF. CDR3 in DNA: TGTGCCACCAGCCCCCGGGACAGGGTTAATGAGCAGTTCTTC.

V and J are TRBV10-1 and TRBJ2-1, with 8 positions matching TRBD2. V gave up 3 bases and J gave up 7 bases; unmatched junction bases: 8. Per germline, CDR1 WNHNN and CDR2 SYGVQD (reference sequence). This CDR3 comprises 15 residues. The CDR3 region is CASSESTGTRNEQFF. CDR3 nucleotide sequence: TGCGCCAGCAGTGAATCCACTGGGACTAGGAATGAGCAGTTCTTC.

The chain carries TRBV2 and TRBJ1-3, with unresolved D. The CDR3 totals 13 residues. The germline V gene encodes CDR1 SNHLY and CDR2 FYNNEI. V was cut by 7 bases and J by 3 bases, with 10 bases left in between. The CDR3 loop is CASIHGNGNTIYF. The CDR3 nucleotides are TGTGCCAGCATCCACGGGAATGGAAACACCATATATTTT.

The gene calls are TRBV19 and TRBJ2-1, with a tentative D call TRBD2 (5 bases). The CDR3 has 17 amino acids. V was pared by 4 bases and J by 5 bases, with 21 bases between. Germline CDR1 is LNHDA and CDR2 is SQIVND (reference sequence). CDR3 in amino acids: CASSKLDRTLWDNEQFF. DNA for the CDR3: TGTGCCAGTAGTAAGCTGGATCGGACTCTTTGGGACAATGAGCAGTTCTTC.

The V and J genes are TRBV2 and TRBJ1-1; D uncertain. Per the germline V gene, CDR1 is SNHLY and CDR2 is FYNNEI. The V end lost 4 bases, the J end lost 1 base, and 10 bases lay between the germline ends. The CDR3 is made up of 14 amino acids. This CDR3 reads CASSGVGGNTEAFF. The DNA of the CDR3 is TGTGCCAGCAGTGGGGTCGGCGGGAACACTGAAGCTTTCTTT.